This T cell receptor (beta chain) was recovered during a study of cytomegalovirus exposure and HLA in healthy donors. Overall study findings and caveats: Information on immune exposure was restricted to one variable (CMV serostatus).

This PCR relied on a set of 60 Vbeta primers and 13 Jbeta primers. The protocol was immunoSEQ multiplex PCR, while the TCRdb copy is restricted to in-frame clones and leaves out a portion. The sample shows 85,000 to 120,000 clones, 65% to 90% of them seen only once. The germline gives CDR1 SGDLS, CDR2 YYNGEE. With 4 bases clipped from V and 2 bases from J, the junction kept 3 bases outside the gene matches. This CDR3 comprises 14 residues. Concerning this clone itself: Its antigen is unidentified.

The sequence came from a man aged 45-65 years in good health and CMV-seronegative. Sequencing was carried out using PBMCs. The chain is built from TRBV9 and TRBJ1-3; 7 positions agree with TRBD1. CDR3 in amino acids: CASSSDRAGNTIYF. The CDR3 DNA sequence: TGTGCCAGCAGCTCAGACAGGGCTGGAAACACCATATATTTT.